This TCR beta chain was sequenced in a study of blood T cell repertoires in COVID-19. Trimming took 1 base from V and 4 from J; bases not matched to a gene: 6. This CDR3 is 15 amino acids long. Germline V CDR1 and CDR2: MNHNS, SASEGT. Study processing details: Scientists estimated how many nucleated cells there were by amplifying reference gene primers. Assay: immunoSEQ multiplex PCR; the TCRdb copy retains only in-frame clones and omits some. The D gene and trimming were derived from the DNA, and the V and J assignments and clone size from that table. The table lists around 72,000 clones, approximately 92% of them singletons.

The receptor's source is a human donor with active COVID-19. The donor label of this sample is uncertain. The V and J genes are TRBV6-1 and TRBJ1-2; 7 nucleotides line up with TRBD1. Source material: peripheral blood. The CDR3: CASSEVSDRTYGYTF. The DNA of the CDR3 is TGTGCCAGCAGTGAAGTCTCGGACAGGACCTATGGCTACACCTTC.